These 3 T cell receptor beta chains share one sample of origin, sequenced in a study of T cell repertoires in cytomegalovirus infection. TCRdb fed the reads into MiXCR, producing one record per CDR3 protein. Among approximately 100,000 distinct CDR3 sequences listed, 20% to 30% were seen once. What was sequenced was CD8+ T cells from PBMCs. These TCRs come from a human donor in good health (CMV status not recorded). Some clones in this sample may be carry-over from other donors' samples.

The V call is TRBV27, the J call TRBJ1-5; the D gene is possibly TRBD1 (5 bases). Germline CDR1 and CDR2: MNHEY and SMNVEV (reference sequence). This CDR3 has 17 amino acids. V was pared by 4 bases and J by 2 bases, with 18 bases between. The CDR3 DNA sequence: TGTGCCAGCAGTTCCACCTTTGAGGGGTGGGGCAATCAGCCCCAGCATTTT. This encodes CASSSTFEGWGNQPQHF.

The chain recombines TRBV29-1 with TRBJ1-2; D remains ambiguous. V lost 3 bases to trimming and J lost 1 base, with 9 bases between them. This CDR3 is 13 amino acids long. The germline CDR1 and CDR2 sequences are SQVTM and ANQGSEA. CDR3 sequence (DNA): TGCAGCGTTGAGCCAGAGAATAACTATGGCTACACCTTC. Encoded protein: CSVEPENNYGYTF.

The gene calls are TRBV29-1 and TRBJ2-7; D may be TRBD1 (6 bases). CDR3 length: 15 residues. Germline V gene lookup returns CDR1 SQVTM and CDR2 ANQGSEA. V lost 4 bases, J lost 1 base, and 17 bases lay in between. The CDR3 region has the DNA TGCAGCGTTGTTCCACCTGACAGGAATTCCTACGAGCAGTACTTC. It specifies CSVVPPDRNSYEQYF.